This T cell receptor (beta chain) came from a study of identical twins. Germline CDR1 PRHDT, CDR2 FYEKMQ (reference sequence). The length of the CDR3 is 12 residues. V lost 1 base and J 6 bases, leaving 3 bases between the germline ends. Template switching added a universal primer site; cDNA carried unique molecular identifiers. TCRdb called the 5' RACE reads again in MiXCR, with one record for every CDR3 protein. The table lists around 960,000 distinct CDR3 sequences, about 12% of them singletons. Each donor was a healthy Caucasian. This clonotype occurred many times. The antigen is not known. Study-level points and caveats: Zero-insertion findings could be partly confounded by invariant cells (MAIT and iNKT cells).

The same data also contributed to another study, on yellow fever vaccine responses in identical twins.

The TCR was taken from a woman younger than 30 in good health. The V and J genes are TRBV13 and TRBJ2-2; D is ambiguous. Source material: PBMCs. The CDR3 loop reads CASSLDAGELFF. CDR3 coding DNA: TGTGCCAGCAGCTTAGATGCCGGGGAGCTGTTTTTT. Full variable domain (outside the CDR3, taken from reference TRBV13 and TRBJ2-2): AAGVIQSPRHLIKEKRETATLKCYPIPRHDTVYWYQQGPGQDPQFLISFYEKMQSDKGSIPDRFSAQQFSDYHSELNMSSLELGDSALYFCASSLDAGELFFGEGSRLTVL.